This T cell receptor beta chain was retrieved from a study of T cells in Graves' hyperthyroidism and ophthalmopathy. V lost 4 bases to trimming and J lost 3 bases, with 14 bases between them. There are 15 residues in the CDR3. The germline CDR1 and CDR2 sequences are SGHRS and YFSETQ. Regions amplified from RNA transcripts were the TCR beta CDR3 regions. HTBI primers were employed in a first-round RT-PCR of the TCR CDR3. MiXCR, applied by TCRdb to the multiplex PCR reads, yields one record per CDR3 protein. The sample shows under 600,000 distinct CDR3 sequences, around 15% of them seen only once. Sample: blood. This receptor was obtained from a woman aged 40 to 55 with Graves' ophthalmopathy. The chain combines TRBV5-1 with TRBJ2-1; D possibly corresponds to TRBD2 (5 bases). Written as DNA, the CDR3 is TGCGCCAGCAGCCCCGACGAGCGGAACTACAATGAGCAGTTCTTC. Its translation: CASSPDERNYNEQFF. The full variable domain, with the rest looked up from reference TRBV5-1 and TRBJ2-1, is KAGVTQTPRYLIKTRGQQVTLSCSPISGHRSVSWYQQTPGQGLQFLFEYFSETQRNKGNFPGRFSGRQFSNSRSEMNVSTLELGDSALYLCASSPDERNYNEQFFGPGTRLTVL.